Sequencing of this T cell receptor beta chain was carried out in a study of blood T cell repertoires in COVID-19. Study background: Specimens from acute and convalescent COVID-19 originated in the United States, Italy and Spain.

As handled by the study authors: Amplified reference gene primers provided the basis for estimating nucleated cell counts. Some clones are missing from TCRdb's copy, which holds only in-frame ones; the method was immunoSEQ multiplex PCR. V and J calls and clone size are those listed in that table; D and trimming were worked out from the DNA. The sample has roughly 110,000 clones, roughly 84% seen once; the top ten hold roughly 4.6%. This CDR3 is 15 amino acids long. V gave up 6 bases and J gave up 4 bases; unmatched junction bases: 7. Germline V gives CDR1 MDHEN, CDR2 SYDVKM. The V and J genes are TRBV28 and TRBJ1-1; the match to TRBD1 covers 11 bases. Sequences were obtained from peripheral blood. The TCR comes from a human donor in a cohort sampled during active COVID-19. DNA for the CDR3: TGTGCCAGCAGACTAAGTGGGACAGGGGGCACTGAAGCTTTCTTT. Encoded protein: CASRLSGTGGTEAFF. Filled out from reference TRBV28 and TRBJ1-1, the complete variable domain reads DVKVTQSSRYLVKRTGEKVFLECVQDMDHENMFWYRQDPGLGLRLIYFSYDVKMKEKGDIPEGYSVSREKKERFSLILESASTNQTSMYLCASRLSGTGGTEAFFGQGTRLTVV.